A selection of T cell receptor beta chains follows, all from one sample in a study of blood T cell repertoires in COVID-19. Assay used: immunoSEQ multiplex PCR; TCRdb lists only in-frame clones, some missing. The data show 110,000 to 150,000 clones, roughly 80% seen once. Sequencing used peripheral blood. These receptor sequences come from a man in his fifties or sixties with active or convalescent COVID-19. Both conserved end residues are trimmed from each CDR3. The order of the fields is J gene, V gene, CDR3 protein.

TRBJ2-5 | TRBV18 | ASSPSGQETQY
TRBJ2-1 | TRBV27 | ASSPTNRPYGGGNEQF
TRBJ1-2 | TRBV19 | ASSAPDRVNGYT
TRBJ1-1 | TRBV27 | ASSLGNKGLEAF
TRBJ2-3 | TRBV9 | ASSVALKGVDTQY
TRBJ1-1 | TRBV2 | ASVKPNTEAF
TRBJ2-1 | TRBV15 | ATSLDWSSYNEQF
TRBJ2-7 | TRBV6-2/TRBV6-3 | ASSYLGQLGEQY
TRBJ2-1 | TRBV25-1 | ASSVDFYNEQF
TRBJ1-2 | TRBV7-9 | ASSLGRGTGNGYT
TRBJ2-7 | TRBV29-1 | SASGLAGVSEQY
TRBJ1-1 | TRBV28 | ASSLFRGMNTEAF
TRBJ2-3 | TRBV7-3 | ASSLGPSGTDTQY
TRBJ2-3 | TRBV28 | ASSHSGRLADTQY
TRBJ2-7 | TRBV5-4 | ASSLGLAGGEYEQY
TRBJ2-5 | TRBV5-1 | ASSLGRGLGQETQY
TRBJ2-7 | TRBV7-8 | ASRETTGGVSWEQY
TRBJ2-6 | TRBV5-4 | ASSLEAGAGANVLT
TRBJ2-5 | TRBV24-1 | ATSDLGRGGQETQY
TRBJ1-6 | TRBV19 | ASSPTGYNSPLH
TRBJ2-1 | TRBV14 | ASSQGGLAGGYNEQF
TRBJ2-5 | TRBV5-8 | ASSPAGRAQY
TRBJ2-2 | TRBV28 | ASTLGLADTGELF
TRBJ1-1 | TRBV6-5 | ASGGLNTEAF